These T cell receptor beta chains were read from a single sample in a study of cytomegalovirus exposure and HLA in healthy donors. This table comes from immunoSEQ multiplex PCR, and its TCRdb copy is limited to in-frame clones, with some not included. The table records about 190,000 clones, roughly 83% of them present only once. Sequenced material: PBMCs. These receptors were taken from a boy under 10 years old in good health and CMV-seronegative. Each CDR3 is given with its conserved first and last residue. The D gene is left open where the match is weak. Size tells how often a clone was seen (once, few, many) or the class of an expanded clone, and some rows leave it out.

clone size,J gene,D gene,V gene,CDR3 DNA,CDR3 protein
once,TRBJ1-3,.,TRBV5-6,TGTGCCAGCAGCTTGCAAGGGGATGGAAACACCATATATTTT,CASSLQGDGNTIYF
.,TRBJ2-1,.,TRBV7-6,TGTGCCAGCAGCTTAGCCGCGGTGGATGAGCAGTTCTTC,CASSLAAVDEQFF
.,TRBJ2-3,.,TRBV7-2,TGTGCCAGCAGCTTAGCCGCAGATACGCAGTATTTT,CASSLAADTQYF
.,TRBJ2-7,.,TRBV5-1,TGCGCCAGCAGCTTGGTAGGCGGGCAGGCCTACGAGCAGTACTTC,CASSLVGGQAYEQYF
.,TRBJ2-5,TRBD1,TRBV14,TGTGCCAGCAGCCAAGTGACAGGGGGTGGCCAAGAGACCCAGTACTTC,CASSQVTGGGQETQYF
.,TRBJ2-1,TRBD2,TRBV27,TGTGCCAGCACCCCACTAGCGGCGAGCTCCTACAATGAGCAGTTCTTC,CASTPLAASSYNEQFF
.,TRBJ2-3,TRBD2,TRBV5-1,TGCGCCAGCAGCCCTGGACTAGTCACAGATACGCAGTATTTT,CASSPGLVTDTQYF
.,TRBJ2-3,TRBD2,TRBV7-9,TGTGCCAGCAGCCGGCGGACTAGCGGGACGAGAGATACGCAGTATTTT,CASSRRTSGTRDTQYF
few,TRBJ1-3,TRBD1,TRBV7-6,TGTGCCAGCAGCTTATATGCGACAGGGGATGGAAACACCATATATTTT,CASSLYATGDGNTIYF
.,TRBJ2-4,TRBD1,TRBV5-4,TGTGCCAGCAGCGAAAACAGGGGGCGCAAAAACATTCAGTACTTC,CASSENRGRKNIQYF
.,TRBJ1-4,.,TRBV4-1,TGCGCCAGCAGCCAAGGAGGGATTAATGAAAAACTGTTTTTT,CASSQGGINEKLFF
.,TRBJ2-1,TRBD2,TRBV9,TGTGCCAGCAGCGAGGGTCTAGCGGGAGAGGATGAGCAGTTCTTC,CASSEGLAGEDEQFF
.,TRBJ1-2,.,TRBV5-6,TGTGCCAGCAGCTGGAACGGACAGTACATGGACTATGGCTACACCTTC,CASSWNGQYMDYGYTF
few,TRBJ1-1,.,TRBV6-5,TGTGCCAGCAGCCCCCTGACAGATATGGCTGAAGCTTTCTTT,CASSPLTDMAEAFF
.,TRBJ1-2,.,TRBV12-5,TGTGCTAGTGGTTTGATAACAGGTTATGGCTACACCTTC,CASGLITGYGYTF
.,TRBJ2-5,TRBD2,TRBV28,TGTGCCAGCAGTTTAACTAGCGGGGGCCAAGAGACCCAGTACTTC,CASSLTSGGQETQYF
.,TRBJ1-2,.,TRBV27,TGTGCCAGCAGCCCAAGCGGAACAGCATACTATGGCTACACCTTC,CASSPSGTAYYGYTF
.,TRBJ2-3,TRBD1,TRBV5-1,TGCGCCAGCAGCCCACTTACAGGGGCAGATACGCAGTATTTT,CASSPLTGADTQYF
.,TRBJ1-1,.,TRBV6-6,TGTGCCAGCAGATACCCTCACGGGTCCCAGTTGAAAGCTTTCTTT,CASRYPHGSQLKAFF
.,TRBJ2-6,TRBD2,TRBV5-1,TGCGCCAGCAGCTTTCGGGGGGCTGGGGCCAACGTCCTGACTTTC,CASSFRGAGANVLTF
.,TRBJ2-2,.,TRBV5-8,TGTGCCAGCAGCTTACTAGCGAACACCGGGGAGCTGTTTTTT,CASSLLANTGELFF
.,TRBJ1-1,TRBD1,TRBV2,TGTGCCAGCAACTATGACAGGGGTATTGAAGCTTTCTTT,CASNYDRGIEAFF
.,TRBJ1-2,TRBD1,TRBV4-2,TGTGCCAGCAGCCAGGGGGTTACAGGGGCGTTGGACTATGGCTACACCTTC,CASSQGVTGALDYGYTF
.,TRBJ1-1,.,TRBV25-1,TGTGCCAGCAGTGGACAGAAATACACTGAAGCTTTCTTT,CASSGQKYTEAFF
.,TRBJ2-3,TRBD2,TRBV15,TGTGCCACCAGCATGCTAGCGGGGGGTTCCACAGATACGCAGTATTTT,CATSMLAGGSTDTQYF
.,TRBJ2-2,.,TRBV5-1,TGCGCCAGCAGCTTGGTTTGGTATGGAGAGGAGCTGTTTTTT,CASSLVWYGEELFF
.,TRBJ1-1,TRBD1,TRBV19,TGTGCCAGTAGTATAATTTTCGGTTCGGGACAGATCAACACTGAAGCTTTCTTT,CASSIIFGSGQINTEAFF
.,TRBJ2-1,TRBD2,TRBV9,TGTGCCAGCAGCGTAGTAGGGACGGGGGGCAATGAGCAGTTCTTC,CASSVVGTGGNEQFF
.,TRBJ1-6,TRBD1,TRBV18,TGTGCCAGCTCACCCGGACAGGGAATTATTACACCCCTCCACTTT,CASSPGQGIITPLHF
.,TRBJ1-1,.,TRBV10-3,TGTGCCATCAGTGAACGGCGGTACACTGAAGCTTTCTTT,CAISERRYTEAFF
.,TRBJ2-1,TRBD2,TRBV7-9,TGTGCCAGCGTATTATCTAGCGGGGGGGGCAATGAGCAGTTCTTC,CASVLSSGGGNEQFF